The rows below give T cell receptor beta chains drawn from one sample of a study of blood T cell repertoires in COVID-19. Profiled with immunoSEQ multiplex PCR; TCRdb holds only in-frame clones, not every one. This sample has roughly 56,000 clones; approximately 86% occur once, and the top ten carry more than 12%. The sample was peripheral blood. These receptors came from a human donor in a cohort sampled during active COVID-19. Both conserved end residues are part of each CDR3. D genes are given only for firm matches. Clone size is not always given. Where it is, it says once, few, many or a class for expanded clones.

>.|TRBV19|TRBJ2-2|.
CASSSRTVLYTGELFF
TGTGCCAGTAGTTCCCGGACAGTCCTATACACCGGGGAGCTGTTTTTT
>.|TRBV7-2|TRBJ1-2|TRBD1
CASSFRQGHTYGYTF
TGTGCCAGCAGCTTTCGACAGGGGCATACCTATGGCTACACCTTC
>once|TRBV28|TRBJ2-1|TRBD2
CASTQAGGRNEQFF
TGTGCCAGCACGCAAGCGGGAGGGAGGAATGAGCAGTTCTTC
>.|TRBV28|TRBJ1-3|TRBD1
CASSSTGTGRNTIYF
TGTGCCAGCAGTTCCACCGGGACAGGGAGAAACACCATATATTTT
>once|TRBV2|TRBJ1-5|TRBD1
CASRRTGLNQPQHF
TGTGCCAGCAGGCGGACAGGACTCAATCAGCCCCAGCATTTT
>.|TRBV7-8|TRBJ2-5|.
CASSSILRGPQETQYF
TGTGCCAGCAGCTCGATTCTCAGGGGCCCCCAAGAGACCCAGTACTTC
>.|TRBV3-1/TRBV3-2|TRBJ2-7|.
CASSLGYEQYF
TGTGCCAGCAGCCTCGGCTACGAGCAGTACTTC
>few|TRBV27|TRBJ2-1|.
CASSSIEPAYNEQFF
TGTGCCAGCAGCTCTATAGAGCCGGCCTACAATGAGCAGTTCTTC
>.|TRBV5-1|TRBJ1-3|TRBD1
CASSLVGQGVSGNTIYF
TGCGCCAGCAGCTTGGTGGGACAGGGAGTCTCTGGAAACACCATATATTTT
>.|TRBV5-4|TRBJ1-1|.
CASSLGGRVTEAFF
TGTGCCAGCAGCTTGGGGGGCAGGGTCACTGAAGCTTTCTTT
>.|TRBV28|TRBJ2-1|.
CASRIPGGARNEQFF
TGTGCCAGCAGAATCCCGGGGGGCGCGCGGAATGAGCAGTTCTTC
>.|TRBV9|TRBJ2-3|TRBD2
CASSATLLAGKMTDTQYF
TGTGCCAGCAGCGCCACGCTACTAGCGGGAAAAATGACAGATACGCAGTATTTT
>.|TRBV18|TRBJ2-5|.
CASSPLGGVETQYF
TGTGCCAGCTCACCACTTGGGGGCGTGGAGACCCAGTACTTC
>.|TRBV28|TRBJ1-5|TRBD1
CASSLQGEAQHF
TGTGCCAGCAGTCTGCAGGGGGAGGCCCAGCATTTT
>.|TRBV7-2|TRBJ2-3|.
CASRLGFLTDTQYF
TGTGCCAGCCGCCTGGGCTTCCTCACAGATACGCAGTATTTT
>.|TRBV7-9|TRBJ2-7|.
CASSPGYEQYF
TGTGCCAGCAGCCCCGGCTACGAGCAGTACTTC
>.|TRBV28|TRBJ2-1|TRBD2
CASSFPTSGRYNEQFF
TGTGCCAGCAGTTTTCCGACTAGCGGGAGGTATAATGAGCAGTTCTTC
>once|TRBV27|TRBJ2-3|TRBD1
CASSLYRGPVHTQYF
TGTGCCAGCAGTCTCTACAGGGGGCCGGTACATACGCAGTATTTT
>.|TRBV27|TRBJ2-3|.
CASSSTGPRGSHAQYF
TGTGCCAGCAGTTCAACGGGACCTAGGGGGTCACATGCGCAGTATTTT
>few|TRBV7-9|TRBJ1-3|.
CASSLQGSGNTIYF
TGTGCCAGCAGCTTGCAGGGCTCTGGAAACACCATATATTTT
>once|TRBV2|TRBJ2-3|TRBD2
CASSAAGTSVTDTQYF
TGTGCCAGCAGTGCGGCCGGGACTAGCGTAACAGATACGCAGTATTTT
>few|TRBV5-1|TRBJ1-2|TRBD1
CASSLADRGSSGYTF
TGCGCCAGCAGCTTGGCGGACAGGGGATCCAGTGGCTACACCTTC
>.|TRBV5-3|TRBJ2-3|.
CARSFLQPQTLDTDTQYF
TGTGCCAGAAGCTTCCTGCAGCCCCAGACTCTCGACACAGATACGCAGTATTTT
>.|TRBV11-3|TRBJ2-7|TRBD1
CASSLAHWGQKYEQYF
TGTGCCAGCAGCTTAGCGCATTGGGGACAGAAGTACGAGCAGTACTTC
>.|TRBV28|TRBJ2-7|.
CASSKGVEQYF
TGTGCCAGCAGCAAAGGGGTCGAGCAGTACTTC
>medium-sized|TRBV28|TRBJ2-3|TRBD2
CASSPLGEGTDTQYF
TGTGCCAGCAGTCCCCTCGGGGAGGGGACAGATACGCAGTATTTT
>.|TRBV10-3|TRBJ2-2|.
CAISDPGGATTGELFF
TGTGCCATCAGTGATCCGGGGGGCGCGACGACCGGGGAGCTGTTTTTT
>.|TRBV5-1|TRBJ2-3|.
CASLADGTDTQYF
TGCGCCAGCCTCGCCGACGGGACAGATACGCAGTATTTT
>.|TRBV2|TRBJ2-2|.
CASKGLANTGELFF
TGTGCCAGCAAGGGACTTGCGAACACCGGGGAGCTGTTTTTT
>.|TRBV2|TRBJ1-2|.
CASSASTRGYTF
TGTGCCAGCAGTGCTTCGACTCGGGGCTACACCTTC
>once|TRBV21-1|TRBJ2-1|.
CASSKGGTSGRKRSNEQFF
TGTGCCAGCAGCAAAGGGGGGACTAGCGGGAGAAAACGAAGCAATGAGCAGTTCTTC
>.|TRBV6-1|TRBJ1-2|.
CASVGHYGYTF
TGTGCCAGCGTGGGGCACTATGGCTACACCTTC
>.|TRBV4-2|TRBJ1-2|TRBD1
CASSQNRGANGYTF
TGTGCCAGCAGCCAAAACAGGGGTGCAAATGGCTACACCTTC
>medium-sized|TRBV4-3|TRBJ2-7|.
CASSQDRRGGNYEQYF
TGCGCCAGCAGCCAAGATAGAAGGGGCGGGAACTACGAGCAGTACTTC
>once|TRBV15|TRBJ2-7|.
CATSRDWREQYF
TGTGCCACCAGCAGAGATTGGCGGGAGCAGTACTTC
>.|TRBV9|TRBJ2-3|TRBD2
CASSPGTSRLQYF
TGTGCCAGCAGCCCCGGGACTAGCAGATTGCAGTATTTT
>.|TRBV18|TRBJ1-2|TRBD1
CASSQVGQGYGYTF
TGTGCCAGCTCGCAAGTAGGACAGGGCTATGGCTACACCTTC
>.|TRBV7-9|TRBJ2-7|TRBD1
CASSYLGTGDSF
TGTGCCAGCAGCTACCTCGGGACAGGGGATTCGTTC
>.|TRBV6-5|TRBJ2-3|TRBD2
CASRLAASTDTQYF
TGTGCCAGCAGGCTAGCGGCAAGCACAGATACGCAGTATTTT
>.|TRBV11-3|TRBJ2-3|TRBD1
CASSQFRDSGTDTQYF
TGTGCCAGCAGCCAATTCCGGGACAGCGGCACAGATACGCAGTATTTT
>.|TRBV6-2/TRBV6-3|TRBJ2-1|TRBD1
CASSQGQGIQGEQFF
TGTGCCAGCAGCCAGGGACAGGGAATTCAGGGTGAGCAGTTCTTC